The present TCR beta chain was sequenced within a study of blood T cell repertoires in COVID-19. The V gene end was trimmed by 4 bases and the J gene end by 4 bases; junction bases not matched to a gene: 8. This CDR3 is built from 16 residues. From germline, CDR1 is SGHNT and CDR2 YYREEE (reference sequence). The protocol was immunoSEQ multiplex PCR, while the TCRdb copy is restricted to in-frame clones and leaves out a portion. The sample has under 450,000 clones; 70% to 85% are singletons. This chain uses TRBV5-4 with TRBJ1-6; TRBD1 matches 7 bases. Material for sequencing was peripheral blood. The TCR comes from a human donor with acute or convalescent COVID-19. The donor label of this sample is uncertain. CDR3 sequence: CASSKGTDPYNSPLHF. The CDR3 DNA reads TGTGCCAGCAGCAAAGGGACAGATCCTTATAATTCACCCCTCCACTTT.